The present T cell receptor (beta chain) was sequenced within a study of blood T cell repertoires in COVID-19. Study information: Donors in the United States, Italy and Spain gave samples during acute or convalescent COVID-19.

The repertoire was sequenced with immunoSEQ multiplex PCR; TCRdb's copy has only in-frame clones and lacks some. The profile shows hundreds of thousands of clones, 85% to 90% of them singletons. CDR3 length equals 13 residues. CDR1 SEHNR and CDR2 FQNEAQ come from the germline V gene (reference sequence). V lost 5 bases, J lost 3 bases, and 3 bases stayed unmatched. Cohorts were based on clinical histories the participants reported. The rearrangement links TRBV7-9 to TRBJ1-1; 7 bases are shared with TRBD1. The sample consisted of PBMCs or T cells enriched from blood (not recorded which). The origin of this receptor is a man aged 18 to 29 who had recovered from COVID-19. The CDR3 coding sequence is TGTGCCAGCAGCCCTCAGGGGGACACTGAAGCTTTCTTT. It translates to CASSPQGDTEAFF.